What follows are 28 T cell receptor beta chains derived from one specimen sequenced in a study of shared clonotypes between healthy human individuals. The assay was immunoSEQ multiplex PCR, and TCRdb's table has in-frame clones only and misses some. The repertoire holds hundreds of thousands of clones, with 85% to 95% as singletons. Naive CD8 cells comprised CD45RO-negative, CCR7-positively selected cells, excluding terminally differentiated effector memory CD45RA+ cells. Input material: naive CD8+ T cells sorted from blood. The receptors come from a woman aged 30 to 39 in good health.

As to this clone: In the same sample, other DNA sequences code for this CDR3. This chain uses TRBV27 with TRBJ1-1; TRBD1 matches 8 bases. The J segment lost 2 bases and the V segment lost 6 bases, leaving 2 bases of the junction unmatched. This CDR3 region has 13 residues. The germline V gene encodes CDR1 MNHEY and CDR2 SMNVEV (reference sequence). CDR3 coding DNA: TGTGCCAGCAGCGGACAGGGAAACACTGAAGCTTTCTTT. Translating gives CASSGQGNTEAFF.

This chain joins TRBV19 and TRBJ2-1; D ambiguous. Looked up from germline, CDR1 is LNHDA and CDR2 is SQIVND (reference sequence). CDR3 length equals 16 residues. With 0 bases removed from V and 0 bases from J, the gap between germline ends came to 9 bases. CDR3 amino acids: CASSIDPRGSYNEQFF. As DNA, the CDR3 is TGTGCCAGTAGTATAGATCCGCGTGGCTCCTACAATGAGCAGTTCTTC.

This chain links TRBV4-1 with TRBJ2-7; D gene unclear. The CDR3 loop spans 14 amino acids. Trimming cost V 5 bases and J 3 bases, with 14 bases left between them. Germline V CDR1 and CDR2: MGHRA, YSYEKL. Here the CDR3 DNA reads TGCGCCAGCAGCGGCCCCACTGGGCTCTACGAGCAGTACTTC. This translates into CASSGPTGLYEQYF.

This clone was observed a handful of times. The gene calls are TRBV7-7 and TRBJ1-2; weak D call: TRBD1 (6 bases). This CDR3 region has 13 residues. Germline V gene lookup returns CDR1 SSHAT and CDR2 FNYEAQ (reference sequence). The V and J ends lost 5 bases and 4 bases respectively, with 11 bases between them. In DNA, the CDR3 is TGTGCCAGCAGCCGGACAGATACCTATGGCTACACCTTC. Translating it yields CASSRTDTYGYTF.

The chain combines TRBV9 with TRBJ1-1, with D unclear. The V gene's germline CDR1 is SGDLS and CDR2 YYNGEE. This CDR3 is 14 amino acids long. V lost 3 bases to trimming and J lost 0 bases, with 9 bases between them. CDR3 bases: TGTGCCAGCAGCGACCGCGCCATGAACACTGAAGCTTTCTTT. Its translation: CASSDRAMNTEAFF.

Details on this clone: One end of the junction varies from germline; a read error may be responsible. V is TRBV2 and J is TRBJ2-7; D perhaps matches TRBD1 (7 bases). Germline V gene sequence: CDR1 SNHLY, CDR2 FYNNEI. This CDR3 is 13 amino acids long. CDR3 sequence reads: CACCQGGSHEQYF. The CDR3 DNA follows: TGTGCCTGCTGCCAGGGGGGCTCCCACGAGCAGTACTTC.

The V gene is TRBV7-6, the J gene TRBJ1-3, with 10 bases aligning to TRBD1. CDR3 length equals 15 residues. Germline-derived CDR1 and CDR2 are SGHVS and FNYEAQ. With V trimmed by 5 bases and J by 3 bases, 4 bases remained unmatched. This chain's CDR3 is CASSPTGGGGNTIYF. The CDR3 DNA reads TGTGCCAGCAGCCCGACAGGGGGCGGTGGAAACACCATATATTTT.

The V call is TRBV4-1, the J call TRBJ2-7; no firm D call. The CDR3 sequence is 14 residues long. V gave up 3 bases and J gave up 0 bases, with 9 bases separating them. The V gene's germline CDR1 is MGHRA and CDR2 YSYEKL. CDR3: CASSHLDASYEQYF. Written as DNA, the CDR3 is TGCGCCAGCAGCCACTTGGACGCCTCCTACGAGCAGTACTTC.

The rearrangement uses TRBV27 and TRBJ2-5, with D possibly TRBD2 on 5 matching bases. The J call may be in error: the DNA end matches TRBJ2-7 better. The CDR3 extends over 14 amino acids. Germline lookup yields CDR1 MNHEY and CDR2 SMNVEV (reference sequence). The CDR3: CASSPEAGSYEQYF. DNA of the CDR3: TGTGCCAGCAGTCCCGAGGCGGGCTCCTACGAGCAGTACTTC.

The chain carries TRBV4-1 and TRBJ2-1; D may correspond to TRBD1 or TRBD2 (5 bases each). CDR3 length: 14 amino acids. Germline lookup yields CDR1 MGHRA and CDR2 YSYEKL. Trimming removed 1 base at V and 6 bases at J, with 10 bases between. The CDR3 nucleotides read TGCGCCAGCAGCCAAGCGGGACCCGCCAATGAGCAGTTCTTC. As protein: CASSQAGPANEQFF.

This chain uses TRBV6-1 with TRBJ2-3; TRBD1 aligns across 11 bases. Germline lookup yields CDR1 MNHNS and CDR2 SASEGT. V lost 4 bases to trimming and J lost 2 bases; unmatched junction nucleotides: 2. The CDR3 runs 15 residues. The CDR3 sequence: CASSGTGGYTDTQYF. As DNA, the CDR3 is TGTGCCAGCAGTGGGACAGGGGGCTACACAGATACGCAGTATTTT.

The rearrangement links TRBV13 to TRBJ2-7; no definite D call. The CDR3 runs to 14 residues. V lost 5 bases and J 6 bases, leaving 17 bases between the germline ends. The V gene's germline CDR1 is PRHDT and CDR2 FYEKMQ (reference sequence). Here the CDR3 DNA reads TGTGCCAGCAGCCCCCAGAGTGAATCCCTCGAGCAGTACTTC. As protein: CASSPQSESLEQYF.

V is TRBV27 and J is TRBJ1-1; 10 bases line up with TRBD1. The CDR3 consists of 16 residues. The germline V gene has CDR1 MNHEY and CDR2 SMNVEV (reference sequence). J lost 5 bases, V lost 0 bases, and 6 bases had no gene match. The CDR3, as DNA: TGTGCCAGCAGTTTATCTCCCGGGACAGGGGTTACTGAAGCTTTCTTT. It specifies CASSLSPGTGVTEAFF.

The chain joins TRBV5-7 to TRBJ2-7; D is possibly TRBD2 (5 bases). TRBV5-7 is labeled an ORF, and its function is uncertain. Trimming shortened V by 4 bases and J by 4 bases, and 24 bases separated the two germline ends. CDR3 length: 17 residues. CDR3: CASSEHLRVGWTYEQYF. In DNA form, the CDR3 reads TGTGCCAGCAGCGAACACCTGAGGGTTGGTTGGACTTACGAGCAGTACTTC.

V usage is TRBV28 and J usage is TRBJ2-7; D call uncertain. Trimming shortened V by 5 bases and J by 0 bases, and 8 bases separated the two germline ends. Germline CDR1 and CDR2: MDHEN and SYDVKM. This CDR3 has 13 amino acids. The CDR3 coding sequence is TGTGCCAGCAGTCCGCTACTCTCCTACGAGCAGTACTTC. Translating gives CASSPLLSYEQYF.

This clone has more than one count but fewer than ten. CDR3 in DNA: TGTGCCAGCAGCTTAGCACCACAGGGCGAGGGCTACACCTTC. This gives the protein CASSLAPQGEGYTF. V and J are TRBV7-6 and TRBJ1-2; D might be TRBD1 (6 bases). The V and J ends lost 0 bases and 8 bases respectively, with 13 bases between them. The CDR3 length is 14 residues. CDR1 and CDR2 from the germline V gene are SGHVS and FNYEAQ.

The V gene is TRBV5-1, the J gene TRBJ1-1; tentatively, D is TRBD1 (5 bases). Looked up from germline, CDR1 is SGHRS and CDR2 is YFSETQ. Trimming shortened V by 3 bases and J by 1 base, and 13 bases separated the two germline ends. The CDR3 spans 15 residues. The CDR3 reads CASSSLTGTNTEAFF. The CDR3 DNA follows: TGCGCCAGCAGCTCCCTTACCGGGACGAACACTGAAGCTTTCTTT.

The chain combines TRBV5-5 with TRBJ2-7, with D unclear. Trimming stripped 2 bases from V and 6 bases from J, with 9 bases between. Looked up from germline, CDR1 is SGHKS and CDR2 is YYEKEE (reference sequence). This CDR3 spans 12 amino acids. The CDR3, as DNA: TGTGCCAGCAGCTTAATGGTCGGCGAGCAGTACTTC. Encoded protein: CASSLMVGEQYF.

The gene calls are TRBV29-1 and TRBJ2-6; no clear D gene. The CDR3 sequence is 12 residues long. CDR1 and CDR2 from the germline V gene are SQVTM and ANQGSEA. The ends were cut back, 7 bases at V and 4 bases at J, with 8 bases in the middle. For the CDR3, the DNA is TGCAGCGCTTATGTCGGGGCCAACGTCCTGACTTTC. Its protein is CSAYVGANVLTF.

This rearrangement joins TRBV28 to TRBJ2-7; either TRBD1 or TRBD2 may supply D (5 bases each). The CDR3 contains 12 residues. The germline gives CDR1 MDHEN, CDR2 SYDVKM. V was trimmed by 8 bases and J by 3 bases, leaving 11 bases between them. CDR3 sequence (DNA): TGTGCCAGCTTGGGGACGAACTACGAGCAGTACTTC. As protein: CASLGTNYEQYF.

The rearrangement uses TRBV29-1 and TRBJ2-1, with D unclear. The CDR3 contains 13 residues. In germline, CDR1 is SQVTM, CDR2 ANQGSEA. V dropped 0 bases and J dropped 8 bases, with 11 bases sitting between them. The chain's CDR3 is CSVEEVTPDEQFF. CDR3 DNA: TGCAGCGTTGAAGAGGTGACGCCCGATGAGCAGTTCTTC.

The genes are TRBV30 and TRBJ2-7; the D gene is possibly TRBD1 (6 bases). The germline V gene encodes CDR1 GTSNPN and CDR2 SVGIG (reference sequence). This CDR3 has 13 residues. V was shortened by 1 base and J by 3 bases, with 10 bases between the two germline ends. The CDR3 is CAWSAGEGYEQYF. Written as DNA, the CDR3 is TGTGCCTGGAGTGCAGGGGAAGGCTACGAGCAGTACTTC.

As regards this clone: The junction does not match germline at one end; this may be a read error. The chain employs TRBV2 and TRBJ2-7; D may be TRBD1 (6 bases). The germline gives CDR1 SNHLY, CDR2 FYNNEI. The CDR3 has 14 residues. CDR3 protein: CASTETSDSYEQYF. As DNA, the CDR3 is TGTGCCAGCACTGAAACTTCGGACAGCTACGAGCAGTACTTC.

This chain links TRBV5-4 with TRBJ1-1; 10 bases are shared with TRBD1. The CDR3 loop spans 14 amino acids. Trimming at V came to 4 bases and at J to 5 bases, leaving 5 bases not matched to a gene. CDR1 SGHNT and CDR2 YYREEE come from the germline V gene (reference sequence). CDR3: CASSQDRGGTEAFF. In nucleotides, the CDR3 is TGTGCCAGCAGCCAGGACAGGGGGGGGACTGAAGCTTTCTTT. Together with reference TRBV5-4 and TRBJ1-1, the CDR3 gives the full variable domain: ETGVTQSPTHLIKTRGQQVTLRCSSQSGHNTVSWYQQALGQGPQFIFQYYREEENGRGNFPPRFSGLQFPNYSSELNVNALELDDSALYLCASSQDRGGTEAFFGQGTRLTVV.

The chain uses TRBV28 and TRBJ2-7; D is perhaps TRBD2 (5 bases). V was cut by 5 bases and J by 4 bases, with 15 bases left in between. There are 14 residues in the CDR3. Germline CDR1 MDHEN, CDR2 SYDVKM. The CDR3 is CASSPTGIIYEQYF. In nucleotides, the CDR3 is TGTGCCAGCAGTCCTACGGGGATCATTTACGAGCAGTACTTC.

This clone was observed a single time. The chain links TRBV28 to TRBJ1-5; D unclear. Germline values: CDR1 MDHEN, CDR2 SYDVKM. Deletions cut 6 bases from V and 7 bases from J, with 10 bases between. The CDR3 loop spans 12 amino acids. DNA for the CDR3: TGTGCCAGCAGCCCGTATTACCAGCCCCAGCATTTT. Its protein is CASSPYYQPQHF. Full variable domain (remainder filled in from reference TRBV28 and TRBJ1-5): DVKVTQSSRYLVKRTGEKVFLECVQDMDHENMFWYRQDPGLGLRLIYFSYDVKMKEKGDIPEGYSVSREKKERFSLILESASTNQTSMYLCASSPYYQPQHFGDGTRLSIL.

The V call is TRBV5-1, the J call TRBJ2-7; 9 bases line up with TRBD1. Per germline, CDR1 SGHRS and CDR2 YFSETQ. The CDR3 runs to 14 residues. Unmatched junction bases numbered 4, after V lost 2 bases and J lost 4 bases. The CDR3 nucleotides are TGCGCCAGCAGCTTACAGGGGGCTGGGTACGAGCAGTACTTC. Encoded protein: CASSLQGAGYEQYF.

The V call is TRBV9, the J call TRBJ2-7, with 12 bases that match TRBD2. This CDR3 spans 16 amino acids. Germline V gene data show CDR1 as SGDLS and CDR2 as YYNGEE. Unmatched junction bases numbered 9, after V lost 4 bases and J lost 4 bases. The CDR3 protein is CASSPHGLAGKYEQYF. In nucleotides, the CDR3 is TGTGCCAGCAGCCCTCACGGACTAGCGGGAAAGTACGAGCAGTACTTC.